This T cell receptor beta chain was captured in a study of blood T cell repertoires in COVID-19. Trimming removed 4 bases from V and 3 bases from J; junction bases left unmatched: 9. This CDR3 contains 15 residues. In germline, CDR1 is SGHRS, CDR2 YFSETQ. Sequencing was performed with immunoSEQ multiplex PCR; in TCRdb, only in-frame clones are kept and a portion is missing. The sample lists fewer than 400,000 clones, 70% to 90% occurring once. The genes are TRBV5-1 and TRBJ1-1; 7 bases align to TRBD1. The sequencing sample was made of PBMCs or T cells enriched from blood (not recorded which). The receptor was isolated from a man aged 30 to 39 who had recovered from COVID-19. CDR3 coding DNA: TGCGCCAGCAGCAACCGACAGGGTGGCGACACTGAAGCTTTCTTT. It yields the protein CASSNRQGGDTEAFF. Filled out from reference TRBV5-1 and TRBJ1-1, the complete variable domain reads KAGVTQTPRYLIKTRGQQVTLSCSPISGHRSVSWYQQTPGQGLQFLFEYFSETQRNKGNFPGRFSGRQFSNSRSEMNVSTLELGDSALYLCASSNRQGGDTEAFFGQGTRLTVV.